Listed below are T cell receptor beta chains from one sample, sequenced in a study of blood T cell repertoires in COVID-19. The method was immunoSEQ multiplex PCR; TCRdb's version includes in-frame clones alone and lacks a portion of them. Here the sample spans 150,000 to 200,000 clones, 70% to 90% being singletons. Sequenced: PBMCs or T cells enriched from blood (not recorded which). All receptors derive from a middle-aged man who had recovered from COVID-19. Both conserved end residues are part of each CDR3. The order of the fields is J gene, V gene, D gene, clone size, CDR3 protein, CDR3 DNA. A D gene is named only where the DNA matches it firmly. Clone size, where shown, is once, few, many, or a class for clones that have expanded.

j_gene: TRBJ1-1; v_gene: TRBV9; d_gene: -; abundance: once; CDR3aa: CASSAAGMANTEAFF; CDR3nt: TGTGCCAGCAGCGCAGCCGGGATGGCTAACACTGAAGCTTTCTTT
j_gene: TRBJ1-2; v_gene: TRBV6-5; d_gene: TRBD1; abundance: few; CDR3aa: CASSYSTGGNYGYTF; CDR3nt: TGTGCCAGCAGTTATTCGACAGGGGGTAACTATGGCTACACCTTC
j_gene: TRBJ1-2; v_gene: TRBV11-2; d_gene: -; abundance: -; CDR3aa: CASSLDHQGDGYTF; CDR3nt: TGTGCCAGCAGCTTAGATCACCAGGGCGATGGCTACACCTTC
j_gene: TRBJ1-6; v_gene: TRBV30; d_gene: TRBD1; abundance: -; CDR3aa: CAWSRQGSSYNSPLHF; CDR3nt: TGTGCCTGGAGCCGACAGGGGAGCTCCTATAATTCACCCCTCCACTTT
j_gene: TRBJ1-1; v_gene: TRBV13; d_gene: -; abundance: -; CDR3aa: CASSLAGRRNTEAFF; CDR3nt: TGTGCCAGCAGCTTGGCAGGTCGGCGGAACACTGAAGCTTTCTTT
j_gene: TRBJ2-5; v_gene: TRBV7-2; d_gene: TRBD2; abundance: -; CDR3aa: CASSLFGGETQYF; CDR3nt: TGTGCCAGCAGCTTATTCGGGGGGGAGACCCAGTACTTC
j_gene: TRBJ1-4; v_gene: TRBV7-9; d_gene: -; abundance: -; CDR3aa: CASSLGQINEKLFF; CDR3nt: TGTGCCAGCAGCTTAGGGCAGATTAATGAAAAACTGTTTTTT
j_gene: TRBJ2-5; v_gene: TRBV23-1; d_gene: -; abundance: -; CDR3aa: CASSQSAGRETQYF; CDR3nt: TGCGCCAGCAGTCAATCGGCGGGGAGAGAGACCCAGTACTTC
j_gene: TRBJ2-1; v_gene: TRBV18; d_gene: -; abundance: -; CDR3aa: CASSPLGVEQFF; CDR3nt: TGTGCCAGCTCACCACTCGGGGTTGAGCAGTTCTTC
j_gene: TRBJ2-4; v_gene: TRBV2; d_gene: -; abundance: -; CDR3aa: CASRDTVHAKNIQYF; CDR3nt: TGTGCCAGCCGAGACACTGTACACGCCAAAAACATTCAGTACTTC
j_gene: TRBJ2-7; v_gene: TRBV27; d_gene: -; abundance: -; CDR3aa: CASTPSPGQALGGSYEQYF; CDR3nt: TGTGCCAGCACCCCCTCACCCGGACAGGCCCTCGGGGGCTCCTACGAGCAGTACTTC
j_gene: TRBJ2-2; v_gene: TRBV6-5; d_gene: -; abundance: -; CDR3aa: CASSLSAGSTGELFF; CDR3nt: TGTGCCAGCAGTCTCAGCGCCGGGAGCACCGGGGAGCTGTTTTTT
j_gene: TRBJ1-2; v_gene: TRBV11-1; d_gene: -; abundance: -; CDR3aa: CASSLASGVPTF; CDR3nt: TGTGCCAGCAGCTTAGCTTCCGGGGTACCCACCTTC
j_gene: TRBJ2-7; v_gene: TRBV9; d_gene: TRBD1; abundance: few; CDR3aa: CASSGGQGADREQYF; CDR3nt: TGTGCCAGCAGCGGCGGACAGGGGGCCGATCGCGAGCAGTACTTC
j_gene: TRBJ1-2; v_gene: TRBV6-4; d_gene: -; abundance: -; CDR3aa: CASSQSPGTLRGYTF; CDR3nt: TGTGCCAGCAGTCAATCCCCGGGGACTCTTCGAGGCTACACCTTC
j_gene: TRBJ1-2; v_gene: TRBV18; d_gene: -; abundance: once; CDR3aa: CASSPPDSYGYTF; CDR3nt: TGTGCCAGCTCACCACCGGACAGCTATGGCTACACCTTC
j_gene: TRBJ1-1; v_gene: TRBV9; d_gene: TRBD1; abundance: once; CDR3aa: CASSVDPRQGEAFF; CDR3nt: TGTGCCAGCAGCGTAGACCCCCGACAGGGAGAAGCTTTCTTT
j_gene: TRBJ2-6; v_gene: TRBV19; d_gene: -; abundance: -; CDR3aa: CASTVTGTVGGANVLTF; CDR3nt: TGTGCCAGTACCGTAACCGGGACTGTGGGCGGGGCCAACGTCCTGACTTTC
j_gene: TRBJ2-1; v_gene: TRBV2; d_gene: -; abundance: -; CDR3aa: CASSEGLYEVNEQFF; CDR3nt: TGTGCCAGCAGTGAGGGGCTCTACGAGGTTAATGAGCAGTTCTTC
j_gene: TRBJ2-5; v_gene: TRBV11-2; d_gene: TRBD1; abundance: -; CDR3aa: CASSPGTGVETQYF; CDR3nt: TGTGCCAGCAGCCCTGGGACAGGGGTAGAGACCCAGTACTTC